This T cell receptor beta chain was retrieved from a study of blood T cell repertoires in COVID-19. V lost 5 bases, J lost 5 bases, and 13 bases stayed unmatched. In germline, CDR1 is LGHNT, CDR2 FRNRAP. This CDR3 spans 17 amino acids. The method was immunoSEQ multiplex PCR; TCRdb's version includes in-frame clones alone and lacks a portion of them. This table has about 260,000 clones, 90% appearing once. V gene TRBV12-5 combines with J gene TRBJ2-5; 11 bases are a match to TRBD2. Sequenced material: peripheral blood. The receptor was derived from a woman in her 40s with acute or convalescent COVID-19. The CDR3 DNA follows: TGTGCTAGTGGTCCTTTACTAGCGGGGGAACCCCGGGAGACCCAGTACTTC. This translates into CASGPLLAGEPRETQYF.